This T cell receptor (beta chain) was retrieved from a study of blood T cell repertoires in COVID-19 (dated by TCRdb to between 2020 and 2021). Study-wide context: Samples covering the acute and convalescent phases of COVID-19 were provided by collaborators in the United States, Italy and Spain. The material from the prospective study consisted of cDNA or gDNA derived from T cells, B-cell-depleted T cells, or PBMCs. The dataset comprised deeply sampled blood TCRbeta repertoires from subjects exposed to, actively infected with, or recovered from COVID-19. The repertoires were released in a freely available public database intended as a resource for research on the immune response to SARS-CoV-2. The samples were drawn from the first 160 participants of the ongoing ImmuneRACE study and from some 1,300 subjects provided by 6 global collaborators. The sample metadata nearly always contained a de-identified subject ID, COVID-19 status, age in years and sex. Where available, HLA class I and class II types were taken from metadata supplied by the sample provider and were not determined by assay-based typing.

One collaborating source in Seattle enrolled patients while the patients were actively infected and followed the patients over time throughout the course of disease. Each collaborating institution followed its own protocols to collect whole blood in K2EDTA tubes. Collaborator samples were shipped for TCRbeta analysis as frozen whole blood, isolated PBMCs, or DNA extracted from either sample type. To note about this clone: The antigen this receptor binds is unknown. No much larger clone is present one base from it, and per-base qualities are unavailable.

Broader findings and caveats from the paper: How much clinical and demographic metadata was included differed by source and by participant, and the metadata was provided uncurated.

The immunoSEQ Assay, a bias-controlled multiplex PCR, was used to amplify TCRbeta CDR3 regions from genomic DNA. Under the source paper's analysis protocol: The number of nucleated cells in each sample was estimated by amplification of reference gene primers within the assay. To quantify the absolute abundance of each unique TCRbeta CDR3 rearrangement, sequence reads were collapsed and filtered. For each sample, productive Simpson clonality was calculated as the square root of Simpson's diversity index over productive rearrangements. TCRdb's version of the immuneACCESS table is confined to in-frame rearrangements and falls short of the full clone set. An unresolved V gene accounts for under half of the shortfall where checked; the remainder is of unknown origin. V and J calls and clone size are as listed in that table; D and trimming were resolved from the DNA. This sample has fewer than 300,000 clones in its table, and approximately 85% of those were observed once. Jointly, the top ten make up around 1% of the sample.

Sequencing was done on a sample of peripheral blood. The TCR was taken from a human donor with COVID-19, enrolled during active disease. The donor label of this sample is uncertain.

The CDR3 in this case is CASSGTGGDQPQHF. Here is the DNA: TGTGCCAGTTCCGGGACAGGGGGCGACCAGCCCCAGCATTTT. The chain is made from TRBV19 and TRBJ1-5; TRBD1 matches 12 bases in the middle. Including the terminal cysteine and phenylalanine, the CDR3 comprises 14 residues. Kept here is only the CDR3 DNA, which spans 42 bases and is read in frame from base 1. V is cut back by 8 bases and J by 7 bases, with 6 bases in the junction unmatched. CDR1 and CDR2 (LNHDA, SQIVND) derive from the germline V gene (reference sequence). With all but the CDR3 taken from the reference TRBV19 and TRBJ1-5 genes, the full variable domain is: DGGITQSPKYLFRKEGQNVTLSCEQNLNHDAMYWYRQDPGQGLRLIYYSQIVNDFQKGDIAEGYSVSREKKESFPLTVTSAQKNPTAFYLCASSGTGGDQPQHFGDGTRLSIL.